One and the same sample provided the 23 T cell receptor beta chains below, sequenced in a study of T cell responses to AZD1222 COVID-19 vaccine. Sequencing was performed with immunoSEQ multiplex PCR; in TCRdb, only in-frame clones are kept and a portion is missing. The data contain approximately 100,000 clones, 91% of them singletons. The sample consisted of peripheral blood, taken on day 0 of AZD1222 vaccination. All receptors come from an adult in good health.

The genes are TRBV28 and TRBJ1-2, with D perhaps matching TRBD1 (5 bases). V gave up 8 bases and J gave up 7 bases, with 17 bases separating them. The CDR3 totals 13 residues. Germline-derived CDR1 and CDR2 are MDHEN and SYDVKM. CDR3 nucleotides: TGTGCCAGCGGAGGAGGGGCGAATGCTGGCTACACCTTC. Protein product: CASGGGANAGYTF.

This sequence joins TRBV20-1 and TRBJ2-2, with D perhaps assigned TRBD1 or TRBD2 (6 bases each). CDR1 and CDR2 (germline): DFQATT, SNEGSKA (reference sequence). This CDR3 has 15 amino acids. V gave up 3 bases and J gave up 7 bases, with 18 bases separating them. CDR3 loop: CSASSGGLVGGELFF. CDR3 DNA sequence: TGCAGTGCTAGTTCCGGGGGCCTAGTAGGCGGGGAGCTGTTTTTT.

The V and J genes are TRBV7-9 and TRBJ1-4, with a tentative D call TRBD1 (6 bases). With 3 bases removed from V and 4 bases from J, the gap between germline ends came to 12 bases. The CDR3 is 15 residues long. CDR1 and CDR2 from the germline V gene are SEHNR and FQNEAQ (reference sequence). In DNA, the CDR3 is TGTGCCAGCAGCTTCGAACAGGGCCTTAATGAAAAACTGTTTTTT. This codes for CASSFEQGLNEKLFF.

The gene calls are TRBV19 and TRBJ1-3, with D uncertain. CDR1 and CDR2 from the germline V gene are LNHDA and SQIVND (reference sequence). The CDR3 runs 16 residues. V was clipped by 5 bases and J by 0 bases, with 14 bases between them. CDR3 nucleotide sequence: TGTGCCAGTAGTCGGAGGGTACAAAACTCTGGAAACACCATATATTTT. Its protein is CASSRRVQNSGNTIYF.

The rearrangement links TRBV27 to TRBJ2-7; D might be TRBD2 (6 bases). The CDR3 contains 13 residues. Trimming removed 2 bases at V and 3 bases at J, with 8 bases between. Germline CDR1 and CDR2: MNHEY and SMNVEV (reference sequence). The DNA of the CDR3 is TGTGCCAGCAGTTTAACGGGACTCTACGAGCAGTACTTC. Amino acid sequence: CASSLTGLYEQYF.

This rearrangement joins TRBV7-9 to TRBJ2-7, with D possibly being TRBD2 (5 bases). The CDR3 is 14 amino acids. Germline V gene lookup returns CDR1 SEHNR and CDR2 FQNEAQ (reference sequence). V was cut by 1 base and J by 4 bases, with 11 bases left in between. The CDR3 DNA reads TGTGCCAGCAGCTTAGACGGGGTCCGGTACGAGCAGTACTTC. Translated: CASSLDGVRYEQYF.

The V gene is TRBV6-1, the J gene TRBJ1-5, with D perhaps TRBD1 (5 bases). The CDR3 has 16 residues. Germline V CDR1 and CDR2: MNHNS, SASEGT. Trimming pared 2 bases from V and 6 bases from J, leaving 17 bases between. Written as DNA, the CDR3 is TGTGCCAGCAGTGAACTCAGGGTGGCGTCGGGTCAGCCCCAGCATTTT. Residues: CASSELRVASGQPQHF.

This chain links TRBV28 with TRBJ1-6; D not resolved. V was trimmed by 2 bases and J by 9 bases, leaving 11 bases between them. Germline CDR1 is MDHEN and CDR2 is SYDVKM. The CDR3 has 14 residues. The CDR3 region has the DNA TGTGCCAGCAGTTTAGGTACGGGAGCTTCACCCCTCCACTTT. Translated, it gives CASSLGTGASPLHF.

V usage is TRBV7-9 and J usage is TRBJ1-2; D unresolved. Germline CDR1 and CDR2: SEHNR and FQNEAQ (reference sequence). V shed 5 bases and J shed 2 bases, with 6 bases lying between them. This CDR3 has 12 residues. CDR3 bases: TGTGCCAGCAGCAGGGAAAACTATGGCTACACCTTC. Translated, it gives CASSRENYGYTF.

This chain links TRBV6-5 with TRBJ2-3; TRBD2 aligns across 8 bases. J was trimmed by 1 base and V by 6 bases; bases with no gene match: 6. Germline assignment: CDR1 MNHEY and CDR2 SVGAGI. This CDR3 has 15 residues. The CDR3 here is CASRASGGRTDTQYF. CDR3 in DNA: TGTGCCAGCAGGGCGAGCGGGGGTCGCACAGATACGCAGTATTTT.

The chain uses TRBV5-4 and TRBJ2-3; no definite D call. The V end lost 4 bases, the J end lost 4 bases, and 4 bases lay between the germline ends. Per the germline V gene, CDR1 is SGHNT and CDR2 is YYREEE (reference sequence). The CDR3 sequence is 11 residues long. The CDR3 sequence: CASSRSDTQYF. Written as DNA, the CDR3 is TGTGCCAGCAGCCGGTCAGATACGCAGTATTTT.

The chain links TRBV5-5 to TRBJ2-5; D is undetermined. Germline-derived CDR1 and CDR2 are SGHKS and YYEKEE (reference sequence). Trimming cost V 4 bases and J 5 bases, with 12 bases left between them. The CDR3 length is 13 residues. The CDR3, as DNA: TGTGCCAGCAGCCTCCCCCTCGGGGAGACCCAGTACTTC. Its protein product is CASSLPLGETQYF.

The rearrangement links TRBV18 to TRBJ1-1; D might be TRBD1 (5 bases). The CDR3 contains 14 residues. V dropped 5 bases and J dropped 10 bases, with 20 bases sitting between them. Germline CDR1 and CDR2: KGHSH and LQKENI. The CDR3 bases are TGTGCCAGCTCATCGATGTTACCGGGAACAGGAGCTTTCTTT. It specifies CASSSMLPGTGAFF. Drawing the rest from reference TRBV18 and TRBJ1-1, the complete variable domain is NAGVMQNPRHLVRRRGQEARLRCSPMKGHSHVYWYRQLPEEGLKFMVYLQKENIIDESGMPKERFSAEFPKEGPSILRIQQVVRGDSAAYFCASSSMLPGTGAFFGQGTRLTVV.

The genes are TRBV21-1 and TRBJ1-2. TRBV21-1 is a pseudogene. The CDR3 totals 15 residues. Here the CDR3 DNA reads TGTGCCAGCAGCAAAGGGGCGGAAAATAACTATGGCTACACCTTC. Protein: CASSKGAENNYGYTF.

CDR3 in amino acids: CSVEDRRGSPNEQFF. As DNA, the CDR3 is TGCAGCGTTGAAGATCGTCGTGGCAGCCCAAATGAGCAGTTCTTC. V and J are TRBV29-1 and TRBJ2-1; D gene ambiguous. Germline CDR1 and CDR2: SQVTM and ANQGSEA. V lost 0 bases and J lost 7, with 16 bases in between. CDR3 length: 15 amino acids.

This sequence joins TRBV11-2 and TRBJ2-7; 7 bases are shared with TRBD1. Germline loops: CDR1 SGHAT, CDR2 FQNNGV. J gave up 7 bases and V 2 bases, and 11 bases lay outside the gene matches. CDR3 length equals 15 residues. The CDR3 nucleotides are TGTGCCAGCAGCTTAAAACCGGACAGGACTGGGGAGCAGTACTTC. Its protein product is CASSLKPDRTGEQYF.

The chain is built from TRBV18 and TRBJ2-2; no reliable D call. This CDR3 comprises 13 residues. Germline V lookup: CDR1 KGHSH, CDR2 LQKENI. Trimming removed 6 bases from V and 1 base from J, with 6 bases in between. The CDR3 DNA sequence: TGTGCCAGCTCGGAGAGGAACACCGGGGAGCTGTTTTTT. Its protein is CASSERNTGELFF.

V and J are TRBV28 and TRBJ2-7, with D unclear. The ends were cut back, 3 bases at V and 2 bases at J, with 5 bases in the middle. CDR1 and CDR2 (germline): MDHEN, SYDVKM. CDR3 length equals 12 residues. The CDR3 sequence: CASSLPTYEQYF. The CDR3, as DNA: TGTGCCAGCAGTTTGCCGACCTACGAGCAGTACTTC.

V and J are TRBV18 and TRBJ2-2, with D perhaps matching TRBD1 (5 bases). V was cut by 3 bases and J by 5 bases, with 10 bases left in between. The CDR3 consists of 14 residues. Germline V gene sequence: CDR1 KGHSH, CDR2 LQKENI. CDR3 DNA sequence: TGTGCCAGCTCACCCCAGGGAAGGACCGGGGAGCTGTTTTTT. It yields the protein CASSPQGRTGELFF. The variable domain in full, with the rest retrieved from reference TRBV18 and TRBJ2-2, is NAGVMQNPRHLVRRRGQEARLRCSPMKGHSHVYWYRQLPEEGLKFMVYLQKENIIDESGMPKERFSAEFPKEGPSILRIQQVVRGDSAAYFCASSPQGRTGELFFGEGSRLTVL.

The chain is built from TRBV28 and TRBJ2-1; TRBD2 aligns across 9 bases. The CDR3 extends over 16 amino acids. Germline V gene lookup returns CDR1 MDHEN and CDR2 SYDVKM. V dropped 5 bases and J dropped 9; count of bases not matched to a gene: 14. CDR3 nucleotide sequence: TGTGCCAGCAGTCGAACGGGACTAGCAGCACACGCTGAGCAGTTCTTC. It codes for CASSRTGLAAHAEQFF.

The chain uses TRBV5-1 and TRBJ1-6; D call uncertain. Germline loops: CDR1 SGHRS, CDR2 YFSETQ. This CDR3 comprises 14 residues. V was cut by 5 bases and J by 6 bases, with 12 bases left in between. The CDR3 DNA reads TGCGCCAGCAGTCCCAGCAATTTTAATTCACCCCTCCACTTT. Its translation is CASSPSNFNSPLHF.

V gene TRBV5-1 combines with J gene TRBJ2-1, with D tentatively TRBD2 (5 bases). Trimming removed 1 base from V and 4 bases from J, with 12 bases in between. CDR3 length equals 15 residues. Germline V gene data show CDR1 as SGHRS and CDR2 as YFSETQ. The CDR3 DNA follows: TGCGCCAGCAGCTTGAAAGCTAGCAGTTACAATGAGCAGTTCTTC. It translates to CASSLKASSYNEQFF.

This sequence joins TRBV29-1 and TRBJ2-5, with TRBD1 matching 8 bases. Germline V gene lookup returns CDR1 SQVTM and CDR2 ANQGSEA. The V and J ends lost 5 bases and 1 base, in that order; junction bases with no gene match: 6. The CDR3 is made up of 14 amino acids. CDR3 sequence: CSVRDRLSQETQYF. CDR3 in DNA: TGCAGCGTTCGGGACAGGCTTTCCCAAGAGACCCAGTACTTC.